A selection of T cell receptor beta chains follows, all from one sample in a study of blood T cells in healthy people across ages. MiXCR, run by TCRdb on the 5' RACE reads, gives a single entry per CDR3 protein. The sample has some 1,800,000 distinct CDR3 sequences, roughly 43% seen once. The sequenced material came from blood. The receptors were sampled from a human donor in good health. Both conserved end residues are part of each CDR3. D genes are given only for firm matches. Clone size appears in some rows only: once, few, many, or a class for an expanded clone.

abundance	v_gene	j_gene	d_gene	CDR3aa	CDR3nt
many	TRBV29-1	TRBJ2-7	TRBD1	CSVTSRDRVEQYF	TGCAGCGTTACGTCCCGGGACAGGGTCGAGCAGTACTTC
few	TRBV20-1	TRBJ1-6	.	CSARDRGGSYNSPLHF	TGCAGTGCTAGAGATCGGGGAGGGTCCTATAATTCACCCCTCCACTTT
.	TRBV6-1	TRBJ2-5	.	CASGVVISEEIQYF	TGTGCCAGTGGAGTTGTTATCAGCGAAGAGATCCAGTACTTC
.	TRBV6-1	TRBJ2-1	.	CAGSDIGGGGEQFF	TGTGCCGGCAGTGATATCGGAGGGGGCGGTGAGCAGTTCTTC
.	TRBV20-1	TRBJ2-7	TRBD2	CSVSQRGPSSYNEQYF	TGCAGTGTGTCCCAGCGGGGGCCTAGCTCCTACAATGAGCAGTACTTC
.	TRBV6-1	TRBJ2-3	.	CASSDASVIPSTDTQYF	TGTGCCAGCAGTGACGCCTCAGTCATTCCTAGCACAGATACGCAGTATTTT
.	TRBV12-3/TRBV12-4	TRBJ1-5	.	CASSLTSGDQPQHF	TGTGCCAGCAGTTTAACTTCCGGGGATCAGCCCCAGCATTTT
.	TRBV3-1	TRBJ2-7	.	CASSQVVYDEQYF	TGTGCCAGCAGCCAAGTCGTGTACGACGAGCAGTACTTC
many	TRBV30	TRBJ2-6	.	CARGLSGANVLTF	TGTGCCCGGGGGCTTTCTGGGGCCAACGTCCTGACTTTC
.	TRBV7-2	TRBJ2-2	.	CASSLYSTVYTGELFF	TGTGCCAGCAGCTTATATTCGACTGTATACACCGGGGAGCTGTTTTTT
.	TRBV7-9	TRBJ2-1	TRBD2	CASSFGGGRTYNEQFF	TGTGCCAGCAGCTTCGGGGGGGGCCGAACCTACAATGAGCAGTTCTTC
once	TRBV6-6	TRBJ1-1	.	CASYRMNTEAFF	TGTGCCAGCTACCGCATGAACACTGAAGCTTTCTTT
once	TRBV3-1	TRBJ2-3	TRBD2	CASSRVAGGPDTQYF	TGTGCCAGCAGCCGCGTAGCGGGGGGTCCAGATACGCAGTATTTT
few	TRBV7-9	TRBJ2-5	TRBD1	CASSRDRGLRQETQYF	TGTGCCAGCAGTCGTGACAGGGGCCTCCGTCAAGAGACCCAGTACTTC
.	TRBV28	TRBJ1-5	.	CASSLVHNRGNQPQHF	TGTGCCAGCAGTTTGGTCCACAACAGGGGCAATCAGCCCCAGCATTTT
few	TRBV20-1	TRBJ2-3	.	CSASERASERDTQYF	TGCAGTGCCTCAGAGAGGGCTAGCGAGAGAGATACGCAGTATTTT
.	TRBV5-1	TRBJ2-7	.	CASSLDAGAGEQYF	TGCGCCAGCAGCTTGGATGCGGGGGCGGGCGAGCAGTACTTC
few	TRBV6-2/TRBV6-3	TRBJ1-2	.	CASSYATDNGYTF	TGTGCCAGCAGTTATGCGACAGATAATGGCTACACCTTC
.	TRBV4-3	TRBJ2-3	.	CASSQPRPSGRADTQYF	TGCGCCAGCAGCCAACCTAGGCCCTCCGGACGCGCAGATACGCAGTATTTT
.	TRBV29-1	TRBJ1-1	.	CSVETGIRNTEAFF	TGCAGCGTTGAAACGGGAATAAGGAACACTGAAGCTTTCTTT
.	TRBV12-3/TRBV12-4	TRBJ2-2	.	CASVQAFEPDAGELFF	TGTGCCAGCGTCCAGGCATTCGAACCGGACGCCGGGGAGCTGTTTTTT
few	TRBV4-1	TRBJ1-1	TRBD1	CASSQNRGTVGIPNTEAFF	TGCGCCAGCAGCCAAAATAGGGGGACAGTTGGGATCCCGAACACTGAAGCTTTCTTT
few	TRBV28	TRBJ1-1	.	CASSFGGPVTEAFF	TGTGCCAGCAGTTTTGGGGGGCCGGTCACTGAAGCTTTCTTT
many	TRBV7-9	TRBJ2-7	.	CASSRGITYEQYF	TGTGCCAGCAGCCGGGGTATAACCTACGAGCAGTACTTC
few	TRBV5-1	TRBJ2-5	TRBD2	CASSFGTSNKETQYF	TGCGCCAGCAGCTTCGGGACTAGCAATAAGGAGACCCAGTACTTC
.	TRBV2	TRBJ1-1	.	CASTQGGDEAFF	TGTGCCAGCACCCAAGGGGGAGATGAAGCTTTCTTT
.	TRBV6-2/TRBV6-3	TRBJ1-1	TRBD1	CASLGDRDMNTEAFF	TGTGCCAGCCTAGGGGACAGGGACATGAACACTGAAGCTTTCTTT
.	TRBV6-5	TRBJ1-1	.	CASSYTTNLWAAEAFF	TGTGCCAGCAGTTACACGACCAATCTTTGGGCCGCTGAAGCTTTCTTT
few	TRBV20-1	TRBJ2-5	.	CSAHIAKLETQYF	TGCAGTGCTCACATCGCCAAATTAGAGACCCAGTACTTC
few	TRBV6-2/TRBV6-3	TRBJ2-5	.	CASSSKDSALYLSTQYF	TGTGCCAGCAGTTCGAAAGACAGCGCCCTATATTTGTCGACCCAGTACTTC
.	TRBV15	TRBJ2-4	TRBD1	CATSIRTGETQYF	TGTGCCACCAGCATCCGGACAGGGGAAACCCAGTACTTC
.	TRBV7-2	TRBJ1-5	.	CASSFRVNDQPQHF	TGTGCCAGCAGCTTTAGGGTCAATGATCAGCCCCAGCATTTT
.	TRBV5-1	TRBJ2-5	.	CASSLDRGRGAEETQYF	TGCGCCAGCAGCTTGGATCGGGGGCGAGGAGCGGAAGAGACCCAGTACTTC
.	TRBV5-6	TRBJ2-3	.	CASSLRLAGRSTDTQYF	TGTGCCAGCAGCTTGAGGCTAGCTGGGAGAAGCACAGATACGCAGTATTTT
.	TRBV20-1	TRBJ1-1	.	CSADSVGTEAFF	TGCAGTGCCGATTCGGTGGGGACTGAAGCTTTCTTT
few	TRBV11-1	TRBJ1-2	.	CASRADRSHYGYTF	TGTGCCAGCAGGGCGGACAGATCCCACTATGGCTACACCTTC
few	TRBV2	TRBJ2-4	.	CASRNAKNIQYF	TGTGCCAGCCGAAACGCCAAAAACATTCAGTACTTC
.	TRBV3-1	TRBJ1-4	.	CASSQEYAAKLFF	TGTGCCAGCAGCCAAGAGTACGCAGCCAAACTGTTTTTT
.	TRBV10-2	TRBJ2-3	.	CASSEWDITDTQYF	TGCGCCAGCAGTGAGTGGGACATCACAGATACGCAGTATTTT